This TCR beta chain was captured in a study of T-cell memory formation after mild COVID-19. TCRdb ran MiXCR on the 5' RACE reads and lists one entry per CDR3 protein. The sample records 250,000 to 350,000 distinct CDR3 sequences, 13% to 15% being singletons. This clonotype was seen ten or more times. The TCR sequence derives from a man between 18 and 35 years old who had mild COVID-19 (a few samples of this study predate the infection). Cell type and time point are not known. The sequenced sample was PBMCs or a T cell subset sorted from them (not recorded which).

As DNA, the CDR3 is TGTGCCAGCTCACCGTCCCAGGGGTTCTCTGGAAACACCATATATTTT. It codes for CASSPSQGFSGNTIYF. The chain is built from TRBV18 and TRBJ1-3, with TRBD1 as a possible D gene (6 bases). The V end was cut by 3 bases, the J end by 0 bases, with 12 bases between. The CDR3 loop spans 16 amino acids. Germline V gene sequence: CDR1 KGHSH, CDR2 LQKENI.